Below are 5 T cell receptor beta chains sequenced from a single sample in a study of identical twins. TCRdb re-analysed the 5' RACE reads in MiXCR, keeping a single row per CDR3 protein. Of 1,800,000 or so distinct CDR3 sequences listed, roughly a third are singletons. The sample was cord blood. The receptor source for this set is a newborn girl in good health.

In its sample, this clonotype was seen a few times. The chain carries TRBV20-1 and TRBJ2-7; TRBD2 matches 11 bases. This CDR3 has 14 amino acids. The germline CDR1 and CDR2 sequences are DFQATT and SNEGSKA (reference sequence). V was pared by 3 bases and J by 3 bases, with 4 bases of the junction left unmatched. The CDR3 reads CSASNLAGGYEQYF. In DNA form, the CDR3 reads TGCAGTGCTAGTAATCTAGCGGGGGGCTACGAGCAGTACTTC.

CDR3 region: CASSHGGGAYEQYF. CDR3 DNA: TGTGCCAGCAGCCACGGAGGGGGAGCCTACGAGCAGTACTTC. The V and J genes are TRBV3-1 and TRBJ2-7; D may be TRBD1 or TRBD2 (6 bases each). Per germline, CDR1 LGHDT and CDR2 YNNKEL (reference sequence). CDR3 size: 14 residues. With 3 bases removed from V and 2 bases from J, the gap between germline ends came to 11 bases.

This clonotype was recorded a few times. V gene TRBV20-1 combines with J gene TRBJ2-5; TRBD1 might be the D (5 bases). CDR1 is DFQATT and CDR2 is SNEGSKA in the germline V gene (reference sequence). The CDR3 is 15 amino acids. V gave up 3 bases and J gave up 0 bases, with 14 bases separating them. The CDR3 sequence: CSASAGALYQETQYF. DNA of the CDR3: TGCAGTGCTAGCGCTGGGGCTTTGTACCAAGAGACCCAGTACTTC.

This clonotype was counted a few times. This sequence joins TRBV19 and TRBJ1-5; the D is unclear. Germline V gene lookup returns CDR1 LNHDA and CDR2 SQIVND (reference sequence). Trimming removed 9 bases at V and 1 base at J, with 13 bases between. This CDR3 region has 14 residues. CDR3 residues: CASGKGGSNQPQHF. DNA for the CDR3: TGTGCCAGCGGTAAGGGTGGAAGCAATCAGCCCCAGCATTTT.

With regard to this clonotype: One junction end disagrees with the germline gene, perhaps due to a read error. CDR3 sequence: CGAPTGVTEAFF. Written as DNA, the CDR3 is TGCGGTGCACCGACAGGGGTCACTGAAGCTTTCTTT. This chain uses TRBV20-1 with TRBJ1-1, with 8 positions matching TRBD1. From germline, CDR1 is DFQATT and CDR2 SNEGSKA (reference sequence). The CDR3 sequence is 12 residues long.